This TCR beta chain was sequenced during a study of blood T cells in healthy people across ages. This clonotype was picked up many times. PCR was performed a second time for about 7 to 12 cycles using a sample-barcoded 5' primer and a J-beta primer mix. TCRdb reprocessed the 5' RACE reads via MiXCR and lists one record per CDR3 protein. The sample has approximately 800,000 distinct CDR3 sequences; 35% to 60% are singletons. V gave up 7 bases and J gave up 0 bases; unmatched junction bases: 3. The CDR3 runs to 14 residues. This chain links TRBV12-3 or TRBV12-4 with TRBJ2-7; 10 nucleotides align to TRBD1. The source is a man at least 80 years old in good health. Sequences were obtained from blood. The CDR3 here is CASTRTGGSYEQYF. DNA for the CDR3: TGTGCCAGCACCCGGACAGGGGGCTCCTACGAGCAGTACTTC.